The clone carrying this T cell receptor (beta chain) was detected a few times. Its antigen is unknown. Produced via immunoSEQ multiplex PCR; TCRdb's table is partial and in-frame only. The sample contains 20,000 or so clones, around 40% of which appear only once. This sample is drawn from a study of siplizumab effects on memory and regulatory T cells. About the study: The authors ran mixed lymphocyte reactions in pairs, with siplizumab at 1 ug/mL or without drug. Study-wide results and limits: Proliferating siplizumab-cultured Tregs lacked confirmed suppressive function. A mean of approximately 70% of mappable alloreactive CD4+ clones were Treg-derived with siplizumab, compared with around 26% in controls.

The CDR3 is 14 amino acids. CDR1 is MNHEY, CDR2 SVGAGI, per germline. Trimming took off 7 bases at V and 3 bases at J, with 13 bases between the two ends. Researchers maintained the mixed lymphocyte reaction cells in coculture at 37°C for about six days. Sequencing was performed on CFSE-low (dividing) CD4+ T cells sorted from an allogeneic mixed lymphocyte reaction. The TCR originated in a human donor in good health; the cells came from an allogeneic mixed lymphocyte reaction. Some clones in this sample may be carry-over from other donors' samples. The V call is TRBV6-5, the J call TRBJ1-5; maybe TRBD1 (5 bases). CDR3 DNA sequence: TGTGCCAGCACCCGGGCAGGGCTCAATCAGCCCCAGCATTTT. This translates into CASTRAGLNQPQHF.